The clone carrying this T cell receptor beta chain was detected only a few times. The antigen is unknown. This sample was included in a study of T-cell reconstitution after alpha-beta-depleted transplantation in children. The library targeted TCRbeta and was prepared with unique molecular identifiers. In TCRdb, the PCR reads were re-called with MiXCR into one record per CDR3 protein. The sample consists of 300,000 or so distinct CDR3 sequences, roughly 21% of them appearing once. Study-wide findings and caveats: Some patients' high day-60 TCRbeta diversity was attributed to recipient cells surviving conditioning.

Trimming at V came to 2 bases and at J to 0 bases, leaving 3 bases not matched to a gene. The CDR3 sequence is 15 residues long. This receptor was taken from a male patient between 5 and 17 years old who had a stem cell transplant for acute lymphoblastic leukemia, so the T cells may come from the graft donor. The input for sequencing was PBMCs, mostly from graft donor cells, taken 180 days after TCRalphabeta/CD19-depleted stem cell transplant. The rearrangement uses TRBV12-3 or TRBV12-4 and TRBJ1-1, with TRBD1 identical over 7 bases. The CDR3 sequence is CASSLWDRMNTEAFF. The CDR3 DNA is TGTGCCAGCAGTTTATGGGACAGAATGAACACTGAAGCTTTCTTT.